What follows are 6 T cell receptor beta chains derived from one specimen sequenced in a study of memory CD4+ T cells and cytomegalovirus serostatus. Sequenced by immunoSEQ multiplex PCR; TCRdb stores in-frame clones only, minus some. The table lists almost 55,000 clones, just over 75% of them singletons. The sort gate was single viable CD3+CD4+CD8-CD45RO+ cells for memory CD4+ T cells. Sequencing was done on a sample of memory CD4+ T cells from blood. The source is an adult in good health and CMV-seronegative.

The chain has TRBV19 and TRBJ1-2; 8 nucleotides agree with TRBD1. The CDR3 covers 16 residues. Trimming at V came to 5 bases and at J to 4 bases, leaving 12 bases not matched to a gene. The germline CDR1 and CDR2 sequences are LNHDA and SQIVND (reference sequence). CDR3 nucleotide sequence: TGTGCCAGTAGTGCAATCAGGGGGCGAATTTTCTATGGCTACACCTTC. Its translation: CASSAIRGRIFYGYTF.

The CDR3 sequence is CASSVESSPTGELFF. The DNA for the CDR3 is TGTGCCAGCAGCGTAGAGTCATCGCCTACCGGGGAGCTGTTTTTT. The rearrangement links TRBV9 to TRBJ2-2; D ambiguous. The CDR3 covers 15 residues. CDR1 is SGDLS, CDR2 YYNGEE, per germline. V lost 0 bases and J 5 bases, leaving 11 bases between the germline ends.

The genes are TRBV28 and TRBJ2-3; 7 nucleotides line up with TRBD1. The CDR3 has 14 amino acids. The trim removed 5 bases at V and 1 base at J, leaving 3 bases unmatched. Germline-derived CDR1 and CDR2 are MDHEN and SYDVKM. The CDR3 bases are TGTGCCAGCAGTACCACAGGGGGCACAGATACGCAGTATTTT. Translated: CASSTTGGTDTQYF.

The CDR3 protein is CASSLRGLSNQPQHF. The CDR3 DNA reads TGTGCCAGTAGTCTACGGGGGCTTAGCAATCAGCCCCAGCATTTT. The chain employs TRBV19 and TRBJ1-5; a possible D gene is TRBD1 (6 bases). There are 15 residues in the CDR3. Trimming pared 5 bases from V and 0 bases from J, leaving 11 bases between. Germline loops: CDR1 LNHDA, CDR2 SQIVND (reference sequence).

The chain has TRBV18 and TRBJ2-6; D uncertain. The CDR3 runs to 18 residues. CDR1 and CDR2 (germline): KGHSH, LQKENI. Between the trimmed V and J ends, which lost 3 bases and 0 bases, there was a span of 15 bases. CDR3: CASSPTTGPRSGANVLTF. CDR3 bases: TGTGCCAGCTCACCGACCACCGGGCCGCGCTCTGGGGCCAACGTCCTGACTTTC.

The rearrangement links TRBV5-1 to TRBJ1-1; D is unclear. The V end was cut by 2 bases, the J end by 4 bases, with 6 bases between. The length of the CDR3 is 12 residues. CDR1 is SGHRS, CDR2 YFSETQ, per germline. The CDR3 nucleotides read TGCGCCAGCAGCTTCGACGGCACTGAAGCTTTCTTT. Protein sequence: CASSFDGTEAFF.